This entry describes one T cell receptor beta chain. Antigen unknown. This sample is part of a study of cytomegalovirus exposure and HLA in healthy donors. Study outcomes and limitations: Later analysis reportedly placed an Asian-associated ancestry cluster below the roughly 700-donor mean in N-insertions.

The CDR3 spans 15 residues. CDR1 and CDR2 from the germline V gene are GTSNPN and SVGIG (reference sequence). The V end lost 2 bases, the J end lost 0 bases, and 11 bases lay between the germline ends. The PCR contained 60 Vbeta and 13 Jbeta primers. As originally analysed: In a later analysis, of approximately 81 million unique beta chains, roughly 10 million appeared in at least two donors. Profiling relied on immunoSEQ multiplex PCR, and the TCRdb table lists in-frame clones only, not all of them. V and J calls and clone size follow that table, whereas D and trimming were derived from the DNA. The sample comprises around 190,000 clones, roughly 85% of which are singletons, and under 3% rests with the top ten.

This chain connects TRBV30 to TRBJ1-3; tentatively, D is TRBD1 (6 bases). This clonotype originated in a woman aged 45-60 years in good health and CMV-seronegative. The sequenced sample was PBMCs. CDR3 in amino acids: CAWSHRESSGNTIYF. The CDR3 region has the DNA TGTGCCTGGAGTCACAGGGAGAGCTCTGGAAACACCATATATTTT.